What follows are 5 T cell receptor beta chains derived from one specimen sequenced in a study of regulatory T cells in long-lasting Graves disease. Time point noted: newly diagnosed GD, antithyroid drugs for less than 3 months. RNA extracted from PBMCs served as the sequencing template. Researchers made TCR beta libraries by using iRepertoire HTBI primers and running Arm-PCR on CDR3 regions. TCRdb fed the multiplex PCR reads into MiXCR, producing one record per CDR3 protein. The data show hundreds of thousands of distinct CDR3 sequences, more than 15% seen once. This sample comprised peripheral blood mononuclear cells (PBMCs), obtained at new diagnosis, from a patient treated with antithyroid drugs. The receptors were gathered from a female donor with Graves disease.

There are many counts of this clonotype. J is TRBJ2-7 and V is TRBV6-9; 7 bases are shared with TRBD1. CDR3 size: 15 residues. V lost 3 bases and J lost 4; bases outside the gene matches: 9. Germline V lookup: CDR1 MNHGY, CDR2 SVAAGI. CDR3 loop: CASSYSGGVGYEQYF. DNA of the CDR3: TGTGCCAGCAGTTACTCAGGGGGAGTGGGATACGAGCAGTACTTC.

This clonotype was found many times. This CDR3 is CASSLSGAWNSPLHF. The CDR3 DNA reads as TGTGCCAGCAGTTTGTCGGGGGCTTGGAATTCACCCCTCCACTTT. This chain joins TRBV27 and TRBJ1-6; D may be TRBD1 (6 bases). The ends were cut back, 3 bases at V and 7 bases at J, with 13 bases in the middle. CDR1 MNHEY and CDR2 SMNVEV come from the germline V gene (reference sequence). The CDR3 length is 15 residues.

There are many counts of this clonotype. This chain connects TRBV11-2 to TRBJ2-3; 10 nucleotides align to TRBD2. CDR1 and CDR2 from the germline V gene are SGHAT and FQNNGV. This CDR3 has 16 residues. Trimming cost V 5 bases and J 2 bases; bases outside gene matches: 7. CDR3 in amino acids: CASSPSSGGTTDTQYF. DNA of the CDR3: TGTGCCAGCAGCCCATCTAGCGGGGGTACCACAGATACGCAGTATTTT.

This clonotype was observed at least ten times. The chain has TRBV9 and TRBJ1-4, with D unresolved. Per germline, CDR1 SGDLS and CDR2 YYNGEE. This CDR3 has 13 residues. The germline V and J ends were trimmed by 3 bases and 0 bases, with 3 bases remaining between them. The CDR3 DNA is TGTGCCAGCAGCGCCACAACTAATGAAAAACTGTTTTTT. Its protein is CASSATTNEKLFF.

This clonotype was found many times. The chain is built from TRBV7-9 and TRBJ2-7; D is unresolved. The V end was cut by 1 base, the J end by 2 bases, with 9 bases between. Germline CDR1 SEHNR, CDR2 FQNEAQ (reference sequence). The CDR3 has 14 residues. CDR3 DNA: TGTGCCAGCAGCTTAGGGGCTGCTACCTACGAGCAGTACTTC. Translating it yields CASSLGAATYEQYF.